A selection of T cell receptor beta chains follows, all from one sample in a study of blood T cells in healthy people across ages. TCRdb re-called the 5' RACE reads through MiXCR, storing one row per CDR3 protein. The table lists roughly 1,500,000 distinct CDR3 sequences, 35% to 45% of them singletons, with 7.9% in the top ten. The sample was blood. The receptors were sampled from a woman aged 18 to 35 in good health. Each CDR3 is given with its conserved first and last residue. D genes are given only for firm matches. The size of a clone is reported for some rows only, either as once, few or many, or as a class for expanded clones.

TRBV3-1	once	TRBD1	TRBJ1-2	CASSQVWIPRPGQGNAGYTF	TGTGCCAGCAGCCAAGTCTGGATTCCCCGACCGGGACAGGGGAACGCTGGCTACACCTTC
TRBV7-2	.	TRBD1	TRBJ2-2	CASSLRTGGTGELFF	TGTGCCAGCAGTTTAAGGACAGGGGGCACCGGGGAGCTGTTTTTT
TRBV25-1	few	.	TRBJ2-7	CASSRDTDLGGAYEQYF	TGTGCCAGCAGCCGGGACACGGACCTTGGCGGGGCCTACGAGCAGTACTTC
TRBV20-1	once	.	TRBJ2-3	CSARDPRPKDTQYF	TGCAGTGCTAGAGACCCCCGTCCTAAAGATACGCAGTATTTT
TRBV7-2	.	.	TRBJ2-7	CASSLSNSGLSYF	TGTGCCAGCAGCTTAAGTAATAGTGGTCTCTCGTACTTC
TRBV11-2	once	TRBD2	TRBJ2-5	CASSLVPDPGLAGGGLMNEQYF	TGTGCCAGCAGCTTAGTCCCCGACCCGGGGCTAGCGGGAGGTGGCTTGATGAATGAGCAGTACTTC
TRBV10-1	.	TRBD1	TRBJ2-1	CASSRTGGVAEQFF	TGCGCCAGCAGTCGGACAGGGGGTGTCGCCGAGCAGTTCTTC
TRBV2	many	.	TRBJ2-7	CASSDRAEQYF	TGTGCCAGCAGTGACCGGGCGGAGCAGTACTTC
TRBV5-1	many	.	TRBJ2-1	CASSLVASSYNEQFF	TGCGCCAGCAGCTTGGTCGCGAGCTCCTACAATGAGCAGTTCTTC
TRBV7-2	.	.	TRBJ2-3	CASSLWAGLSTDTQYF	TGTGCCAGCAGCTTATGGGCGGGACTTAGCACAGATACGCAGTATTTT
TRBV4-2	many	TRBD2	TRBJ2-6	CASSQPGLAGFGANVLTF	TGTGCCAGCAGCCAACCGGGACTAGCGGGCTTTGGGGCCAACGTCCTGACTTTC
TRBV20-1	.	TRBD2	TRBJ2-7	CSARTPGLAGEKSYEQYF	TGCAGTGCTCGCACGCCGGGACTAGCGGGAGAGAAAAGCTACGAGCAGTACTTC
TRBV12-3/TRBV12-4	.	.	TRBJ1-5	CASSGPGTSNQPQHF	TGTGCCAGCAGCGGTCCAGGGACAAGTAATCAGCCCCAGCATTTT
TRBV2	.	TRBD1	TRBJ1-1	CASGSRTGRTEAFF	TGTGCCAGCGGGTCGCGGACAGGGAGAACTGAAGCTTTCTTT
TRBV4-2	few	.	TRBJ2-1	CASSQVLVGSFKDEQFF	TGTGCCAGCAGCCAAGTATTGGTCGGGAGTTTTAAGGATGAGCAGTTCTTC
TRBV3-1	few	.	TRBJ2-2	CASSHSAGSNTGELFF	TGTGCCAGCAGCCACTCGGCAGGGTCGAACACCGGGGAGCTGTTTTTT
TRBV12-3/TRBV12-4	once	TRBD2	TRBJ2-1	CAGAETPGLEGEQFF	TGTGCCGGGGCAGAGACTCCGGGACTAGAAGGGGAGCAGTTCTTC
TRBV11-2	.	.	TRBJ2-5	CASSLILGNEQYF	TGTGCCAGCAGCTTAATTCTAGGGAATGAGCAGTACTTC
TRBV28	few	TRBD1	TRBJ1-1	CASGIQGAYTEAFF	TGTGCCAGCGGAATACAGGGGGCGTACACTGAAGCTTTCTTT
TRBV6-5	few	TRBD2	TRBJ2-3	CASSYSPAGGPGDTQYF	TGTGCCAGCAGTTACTCGCCAGCGGGGGGGCCAGGAGATACGCAGTATTTT
TRBV27	.	.	TRBJ2-7	CASSLTQAPLEQYF	TGTGCCAGCAGTTTGACTCAGGCCCCCCTCGAGCAGTACTTC
TRBV7-2	few	.	TRBJ1-5	CASTPDSNQPQHF	TGTGCCAGCACTCCGGACAGCAATCAGCCCCAGCATTTT
TRBV5-1	.	TRBD1	TRBJ2-1	CASSSGTAVYNEQFF	TGCGCCAGCAGCTCCGGGACAGCCGTGTACAATGAGCAGTTCTTC
TRBV6-6	few	TRBD1	TRBJ2-3	CASSYTGTGGSTDTQYF	TGTGCCAGCAGTTACACAGGTACAGGGGGGAGCACAGATACGCAGTATTTT
TRBV7-9	.	TRBD2	TRBJ2-1	CASSLELAGGDNEQFF	TGTGCCAGCAGCCTCGAACTAGCGGGGGGGGACAATGAGCAGTTCTTC
TRBV4-2	.	.	TRBJ2-1	CASSQLISTGPYNEQFF	TGTGCCAGCAGCCAGCTAATTTCCACGGGACCCTACAATGAGCAGTTCTTC
TRBV13	.	.	TRBJ2-3	CASSFQRGTSTDTQYF	TGTGCCAGCAGCTTTCAACGTGGGACAAGCACAGATACGCAGTATTTT
TRBV25-1	.	.	TRBJ2-7	CASSDQAHYEQYF	TGTGCCAGCAGTGACCAAGCACACTACGAGCAGTACTTC
TRBV7-2	.	.	TRBJ2-1	CASSWPSGGGEQFF	TGTGCCAGCAGCTGGCCGTCGGGTGGGGGTGAGCAGTTCTTC